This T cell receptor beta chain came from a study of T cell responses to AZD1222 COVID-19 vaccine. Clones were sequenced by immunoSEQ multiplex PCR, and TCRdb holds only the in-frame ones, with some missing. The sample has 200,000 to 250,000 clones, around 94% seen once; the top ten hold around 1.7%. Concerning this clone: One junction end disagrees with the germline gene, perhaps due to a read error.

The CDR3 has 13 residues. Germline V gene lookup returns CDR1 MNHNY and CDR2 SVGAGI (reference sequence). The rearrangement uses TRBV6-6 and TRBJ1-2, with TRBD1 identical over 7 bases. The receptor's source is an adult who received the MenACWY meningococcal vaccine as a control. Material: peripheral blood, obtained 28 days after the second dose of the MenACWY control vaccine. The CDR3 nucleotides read TGTGCCAGCACTTTTAACTTACAGGGGTCCTTTCTCTTC. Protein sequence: CASTFNLQGSFLF.